This T cell receptor beta chain was identified in a study of cytomegalovirus exposure and HLA in healthy donors (TCRdb year 2017). General notes on the study: According to an earlier analysis of several hundred of the donors, some 170 million T cells yielded 95 million to 140 million unique TCR beta sequences and about 300 Gb of sequence data. About 320 gigabases of sequencing data and 70 million to 85 million unique TCR sequences were included in an early release covering 550 to 800 HLA-typed donors. Of the roughly 400 genotyped donors, 65% to 90% fell in the genetic ancestry cluster associated with self-reported Caucasian donors. The study aimed to test whether cataloging public T cell receptors could reveal signatures of past pathogen exposure. The study used immunosequencing to profile the T cell repertoires of around 600 subjects and linked those repertoires to cytomegalovirus serostatus. Besides the first cohort of more than 650 subjects, a separate validation cohort made up of 120 different subjects was used. High-throughput TCR immunosequencing, statistical association of individual TCRs with disease status, and machine learning were combined to predict cytomegalovirus infection status. A later analysis re-examined previously published TCR beta repertoires from roughly 650 donors and added high-resolution HLA genotyping to investigate patterns of TCR occurrence. In the later analysis, no new phenotypic data were used to find candidate immune exposures; instead, reliance was placed on TCR beta sequences and their occurrence across donors. In an earlier analysis of about 590 of the donors, high-throughput TCR beta sequencing was used to judge whether each TCR beta V gene segment behaved as functional or pseudogenic. Donor age, sex, ethnicity and CMV serostatus were collected together with the repertoire data. Genome-wide SNP genotypes for about 55% of the roughly 670 donors were used in a later genetic analysis, which treated that subset as a discovery cohort. All discovery cohort repertoires had been generated using a single sequencing platform. Both class I and class II loci were covered by HLA typing, at four-digit resolution. The number of donors typed differed by locus, with about 629-630 for A, B, C, DRB1 and DQB1, approximately 500 for DQA1, 600 to 610 for DPA1, and approximately 470 for DPB1. Several DR-DQ haplotypes were treated as single units for association and clustering because of strong linkage in the cohort. Among roughly 370 genotyped donors of the cohort, an average of around 240,000 unique TCR beta nucleotide sequences were sequenced per donor, roughly 20% of them non-productive. Findings and caveats that apply to the study as a whole: A cluster of highly shared sequence variants was judged likely to represent a technical artifact of the sequencing pipeline. The study listed 150 to 200 TCR beta chains as associated with cytomegalovirus. For the cohort, immune exposure information was limited to CMV serostatus. It was suggested by the authors that the approach could potentially be generalized to other disease states and immunological phenotypes. At a false discovery rate of 0.05, a later analysis linked under 20,000 TCR beta sequences to specific HLA alleles. A further reported finding was that TCR beta sequences accurately predicted the HLA-A and HLA-B alleles for most subjects in the first cohort. According to a later analysis, most CMV-associated TCR beta chains appeared to be HLA-restricted, and the HLA associations seemed to be driven largely by CMV exposure. According to a later analysis, TCR association rates differed among HLA loci, with DRB1 alleles showing the most associated TCRs and HLA-C alleles showing the fewest. A later genetic analysis reported fewer N-insertions in productive TCRs among donors in an Asian-associated ancestry cluster than the approximately 670-donor mean. The classifier was reported to diagnose cytomegalovirus status with high specificity and sensitivity in both the original and validation cohorts. Some IMGT-functional V segments, including TRBV6-2 and TRBV6-3, could not be distinguished by the 87-base-pair reads and were therefore excluded. In a later analysis, HLA-associated TCR beta chains were found to be more clonally expanded and to have lower generation probabilities than equally common non-associated chains. Roughly uniform sequencing depth across donors was assumed in presence/absence analyses, although this assumption may not hold. Because some donors lacked HLA typing at each locus, the association tests relied only on the typed subset. While some public TCRs were present in many individuals, most TCR sequences turned up only very rarely across donors. In a later analysis, several top co-occurrence clusters were reported to appear linked to parvovirus B19, influenza, CMV and Epstein-Barr virus. The cohort was sequenced for TCR beta chains only, and without alpha or paired-chain data the features that could be detected were limited. Correlated functional status among segregating V segments might be attributable to linkage disequilibrium, but an unknown experimental factor could not be ruled out. A few of the identified cytomegalovirus-associated TCR beta chains were confirmed in vitro to be specific for cytomegalovirus antigens. In an earlier analysis of 500 to 650 of the donors, most TCR beta V segments appeared in productive rearrangements about 87% or about 30% of the time, broadly matching IMGT annotations. When HLA alleles, especially DR and DQ, strongly co-occurred, TCR associations were difficult to assign to individual alleles. The earlier analysis of about 600 of the donors excluded roughly 17 rarely observed V segments, including chromosome 9 orphons, because counts were too low. A later genetic analysis associated a missense DCLRE1C variant with V-gene and J-gene trimming of TCR beta chains, and an independent cohort replicated the association.

The cohort comprised around 690 healthy bone marrow donors. All cohort members were sampled while nominally healthy, although unrecorded immune exposures were likely present. The donor was CMV seropositive and was included in the group of 270 or so seropositive cohort members. Each donor provided a peripheral blood sample, and peripheral blood mononuclear cells were used for TCR beta sequencing. Genomic DNA extraction from the blood cell samples was performed with the Qiagen DNeasy Blood Extraction Kit. Note on this clone: The antigen it recognizes is unknown. It has no much larger one-base neighbor in the sample; base qualities were not kept.

Library generation was performed with the immunoSEQ multiplex PCR assay. For the multiplex PCR, a mixture combining 60 forward primers for TCR Vbeta segments and 13 reverse primers for TCR Jbeta segments was used. Amplification of the CDR3 region of rearranged TCR beta genes was performed with a multiplex PCR assay on genomic DNA. On the Illumina HiSeq System, the amplified TCR beta libraries were sequenced as 87-base-pair reads. As for the original processing: A later analysis tallied roughly 76 million unique TCR beta chains across the 700 or so repertoires, and 10 million to 11 million of those chains were shared by two or more donors. A nearest-neighbor algorithm error-corrected the raw reads and collapsed the reads into unique sequences, merging closely related sequences to remove PCR and sequencing errors. Alignment of CDR3 sequences to IMGT reference sequences was used to assign V, D and J gene segments. For a sequence to be retained, at least a six-nucleotide match to both a V gene segment and a J gene segment was required. Rearrangements were called productive when the CDR3 lacked stop codons and stayed in frame with V and J; all others were non-productive. CDR3 was defined by IMGT convention, running from the second conserved V-encoded cysteine to the conserved J-encoded phenylalanine. In an earlier analysis of roughly 580 of the donors, sequences lacking an unambiguous match to a single V gene segment were excluded. An earlier analysis of 500 to 600 of the donors classified V segments as functional when productive rearrangements were above 56.7% and as segregating when the standard deviation between donors was above 5%. A statistical classification framework was developed to diagnose cytomegalovirus status using the catalog of TCR beta chain sequences. A later analysis assigned V and J genes by comparing TCR nucleotide sequences with IMGT/GENE-DB human TR gene sequences. Using the TCRdist pipeline, a later analysis assigned CDR3 sequences along with most-parsimonious VDJ recombination scenarios. In a later analysis, every TCR beta chain was defined by the combination of its CDR3 amino acid sequence and its V-gene family, and reads without a unique V-gene family were dropped. To address suspected cross-contamination and a sequencing artifact, a later analysis removed around 590 highly shared, low-generation-probability nucleotide sequences. In a later analysis, a clonal expansion index for each public chain was calculated from normalized within-repertoire ranks of inferred template counts. In a later analysis, generation probabilities were computed using a VDJ recombination model fitted to out-of-frame rearrangements, and the results were checked against IGoR. A later analysis scored TCR-TCR, TCR-HLA and TCR-CMV co-occurrence with hypergeometric tests, applying a repertoire-size bias correction to TCR pairs. A later analysis estimated false discovery rates by permuting HLA or CMV assignments 20 times. In a later analysis, co-occurring TCRs were grouped with DBSCAN, and TCRdist sequence similarity was added when clustering was performed within HLA-allele-positive subsets. Repertoires with fewer than 30,000 or more than 120,000 public chains were left out of co-occurrence clustering, as were five repertoires with anomalous nucleotide sharing. TCRdb provides this immuneACCESS table in a form limited to in-frame rearrangements. Some clones are lacking; in checked studies, under half of them reflect an unresolved V gene, and why the rest are absent is not known. V and J calls and clone size are given by that table; D and trimming were obtained from the DNA. The sample table shows about 190,000 clones, and around 80% are seen once. 1.7% of the sample is taken by the ten largest.

The germline V gene provides CDR1 SGHTA and CDR2 FQGNSA. Germline trimming: 5 bases from V, 5 bases from J; junction bases outside gene matches: 9. The CDR3 sequence holds 16 residues, the cysteine and phenylalanine included. The only DNA kept is the CDR3, 48 bases in frame from the first base. This TCR was sampled from a man aged 35-49 years in good health and CMV-seropositive. Material for sequencing was PBMCs. The V and J genes are TRBV7-2 and TRBJ2-3, and TRBD2 matches 11 of the central bases. The DNA is as follows: TGTGCCAGCAGCCAACGAGGACTAGCGGGTGGAGATACGCAGTATTTT. Translated, it gives CASSQRGLAGGDTQYF.